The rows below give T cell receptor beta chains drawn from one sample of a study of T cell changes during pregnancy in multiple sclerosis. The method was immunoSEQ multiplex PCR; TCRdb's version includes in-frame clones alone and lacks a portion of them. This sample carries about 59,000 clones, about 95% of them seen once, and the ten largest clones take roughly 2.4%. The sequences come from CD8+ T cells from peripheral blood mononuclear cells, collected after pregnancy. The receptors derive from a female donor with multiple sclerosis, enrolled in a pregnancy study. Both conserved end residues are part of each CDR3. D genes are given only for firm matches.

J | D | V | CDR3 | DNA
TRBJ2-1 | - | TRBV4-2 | CASSQGGSNEQFF | TGTGCCAGCAGCCAAGGAGGCTCCAATGAGCAGTTCTTC
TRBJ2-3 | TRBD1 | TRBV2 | CASHGRDSPDTQYF | TGTGCCAGCCATGGCCGGGACAGCCCAGATACGCAGTATTTT
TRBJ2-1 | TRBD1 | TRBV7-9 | CASSLVGQGYNEQFF | TGTGCCAGCAGCTTAGTGGGACAGGGCTACAATGAGCAGTTCTTC
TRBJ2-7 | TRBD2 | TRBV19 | CASSTGLSYEQYF | TGTGCCAGTAGCACGGGACTATCCTACGAGCAGTACTTC
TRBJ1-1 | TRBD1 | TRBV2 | CASSEEQGKAFF | TGTGCCAGCAGTGAAGAACAGGGGAAAGCTTTCTTT
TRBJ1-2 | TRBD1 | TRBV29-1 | CSVELPRTGSNYGYTF | TGCAGCGTTGAACTACCCAGGACAGGGAGTAACTATGGCTACACCTTC
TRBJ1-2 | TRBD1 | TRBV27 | CASSGLTGGGNYGYTF | TGTGCCAGCAGTGGCCTTACAGGGGGCGGGAACTATGGCTACACCTTC
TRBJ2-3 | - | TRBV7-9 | CASTLPKVGSSSTDTQYF | TGTGCCAGCACCCTCCCCAAAGTGGGCAGCTCGAGCACAGATACGCAGTATTTT
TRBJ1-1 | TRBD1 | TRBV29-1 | CSVDPGGPTEAFF | TGCAGCGTTGACCCAGGGGGCCCCACTGAAGCTTTCTTT
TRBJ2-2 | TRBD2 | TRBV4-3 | CASSQEARTSGAGELFF | TGCGCCAGCAGCCAAGAAGCGCGGACTAGCGGGGCCGGGGAGCTGTTTTTT
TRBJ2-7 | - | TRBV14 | CASSPTVYYEQYF | TGTGCCAGCAGCCCGACAGTCTACTACGAGCAGTACTTC
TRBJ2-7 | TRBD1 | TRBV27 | CASSLGGTGAYEQYF | TGTGCCAGCAGTTTGGGAGGGACAGGGGCCTACGAGCAGTACTTC
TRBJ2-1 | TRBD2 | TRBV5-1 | CASRRTSGGDNEQFF | TGCGCCAGCAGGCGGACTAGCGGGGGGGACAATGAGCAGTTCTTC